This T cell receptor (beta chain) comes out of a study of blood T cell repertoires in COVID-19. The overall study: There were acute and convalescent COVID-19 samples, and they came from the United States, Italy and Spain. T cells, B-cell-depleted T cells, or PBMCs supplied cDNA or gDNA.

Study processing details: Reference gene primer amplification gave nucleated cell count estimates. Generated by immunoSEQ multiplex PCR, the TCRdb table keeps only in-frame clones and is missing some. The V and J calls and clone size were taken over from that table, and D and trimming were inferred from the DNA. The profile shows about 120,000 clones, less than 95% of them singletons. For this clone: Other DNA variants within this sample encode the same CDR3.

The receptor was isolated from a human donor with active COVID-19. The donor label of this sample is uncertain. The sequenced sample was peripheral blood.

CDR3 DNA: TGTGCCAGCAGCCTCCTCGGGGATCAGCCCCAGCATTTT. Translated: CASSLLGDQPQHF. The chain couples TRBV28 to TRBJ1-5, with D hard to call. This CDR3 spans 13 amino acids. Germline V gene sequence: CDR1 MDHEN, CDR2 SYDVKM. V dropped 6 bases and J dropped 5 bases, with 11 bases sitting between them.